This T cell receptor beta chain came from a study of T cell responses to AZD1222 COVID-19 vaccine. Whole-study findings and limits: Two AZD1222 administrations were followed by greater Spike-specific TCR breadth and depth.

Investigators merged groups given second doses at roughly 4 or roughly 12 weeks. The V and J ends lost 2 bases and 6 bases respectively, with 15 bases between them. This CDR3 comprises 15 residues. The germline CDR1 and CDR2 sequences are SNHLY and FYNNEI. With regard to this clone: Its antigen is currently unknown.

Generated by immunoSEQ multiplex PCR, the TCRdb table keeps only in-frame clones and is missing some. The repertoire holds some 80,000 clones, with about nine tenths as singletons. The sample here was peripheral blood, taken 28 days after the second AZD1222 dose. The sequence was collected from an adult who received the AZD1222 COVID-19 vaccine. The chain is built from TRBV2 and TRBJ2-3; D not certain. The chain's CDR3 is CASSENSGSSDTQYF. The DNA of the CDR3 is TGTGCCAGCAGTGAAAATTCTGGGTCATCTGATACGCAGTATTTT. The whole variable domain, remainder taken from reference TRBV2 and TRBJ2-3, is EPEVTQTPSHQVTQMGQEVILRCVPISNHLYFYWYRQILGQKVEFLVSFYNNEISEKSEIFDDQFSVERPDGSNFTLKIRSTKLEDSAMYFCASSENSGSSDTQYFGPGTRLTVL.